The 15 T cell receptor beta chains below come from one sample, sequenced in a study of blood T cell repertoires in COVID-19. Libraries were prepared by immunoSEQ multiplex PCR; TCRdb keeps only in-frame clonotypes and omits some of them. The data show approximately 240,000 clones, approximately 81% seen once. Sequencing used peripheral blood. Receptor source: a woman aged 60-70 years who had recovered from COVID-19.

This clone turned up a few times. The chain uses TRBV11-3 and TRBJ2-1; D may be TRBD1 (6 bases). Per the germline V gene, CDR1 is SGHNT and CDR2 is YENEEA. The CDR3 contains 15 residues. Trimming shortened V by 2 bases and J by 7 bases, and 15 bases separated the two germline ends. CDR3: CASSLHAGVANEQFF. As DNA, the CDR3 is TGTGCCAGCAGCTTACATGCAGGGGTGGCGAATGAGCAGTTCTTC.

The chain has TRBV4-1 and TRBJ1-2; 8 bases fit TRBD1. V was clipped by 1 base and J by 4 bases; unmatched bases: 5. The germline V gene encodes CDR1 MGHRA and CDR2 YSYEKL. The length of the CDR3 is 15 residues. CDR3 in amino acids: CASSQGRGRAYGYTF. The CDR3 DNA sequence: TGCGCCAGCAGCCAAGGCAGGGGGCGCGCCTATGGCTACACCTTC.

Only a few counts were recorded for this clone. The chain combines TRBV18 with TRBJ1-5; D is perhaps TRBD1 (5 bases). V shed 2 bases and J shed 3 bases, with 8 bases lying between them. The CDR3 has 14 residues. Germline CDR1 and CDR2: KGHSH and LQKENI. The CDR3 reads CASSPGGTNQPQHF. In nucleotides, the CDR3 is TGTGCCAGCTCACCAGGAGGGACCAATCAGCCCCAGCATTTT.

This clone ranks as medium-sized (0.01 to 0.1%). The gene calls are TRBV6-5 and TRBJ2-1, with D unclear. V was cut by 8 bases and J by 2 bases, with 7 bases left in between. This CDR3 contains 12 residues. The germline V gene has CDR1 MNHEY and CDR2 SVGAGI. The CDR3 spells CASYSTYNEQFF. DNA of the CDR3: TGTGCCAGCTATAGCACCTACAATGAGCAGTTCTTC.

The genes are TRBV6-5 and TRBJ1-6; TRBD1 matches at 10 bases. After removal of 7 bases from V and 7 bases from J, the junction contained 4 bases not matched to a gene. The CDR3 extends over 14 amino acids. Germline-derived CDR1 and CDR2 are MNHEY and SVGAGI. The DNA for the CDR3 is TGTGCCAGCACCCGACAGGGGGCGAATTCACCCCTCCACTTT. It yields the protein CASTRQGANSPLHF.

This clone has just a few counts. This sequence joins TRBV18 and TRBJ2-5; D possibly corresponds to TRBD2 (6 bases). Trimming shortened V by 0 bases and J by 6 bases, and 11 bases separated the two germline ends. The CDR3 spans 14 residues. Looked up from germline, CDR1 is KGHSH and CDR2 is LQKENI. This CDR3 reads CASSPPTSSKTQYF. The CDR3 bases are TGTGCCAGCTCACCACCCACTAGCTCTAAGACCCAGTACTTC.

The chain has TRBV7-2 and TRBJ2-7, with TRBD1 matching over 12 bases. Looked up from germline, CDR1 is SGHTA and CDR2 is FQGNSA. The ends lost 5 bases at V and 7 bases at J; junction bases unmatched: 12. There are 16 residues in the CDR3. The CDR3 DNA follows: TGTGCCAGCAGCCCTGAAGCGGGACAGGGGGCCAGAGAGCAGTACTTC. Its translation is CASSPEAGQGAREQYF.

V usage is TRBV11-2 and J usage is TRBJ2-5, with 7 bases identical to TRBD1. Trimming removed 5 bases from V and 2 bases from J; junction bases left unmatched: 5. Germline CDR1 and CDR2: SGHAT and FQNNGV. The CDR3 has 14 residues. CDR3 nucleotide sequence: TGTGCCAGCAGCATTGGACAGGTTCAAGAGACCCAGTACTTC. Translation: CASSIGQVQETQYF.

The CDR3 region has the DNA TGTGCCAGCAGCCCAGCGAGCGGGGGAACGTACGAGCAGTACTTC. Amino acids: CASSPASGGTYEQYF. This chain links TRBV5-6 with TRBJ2-7, with 8 bases fitting TRBD2. The CDR3 is 15 amino acids. CDR1 and CDR2 (germline): SGHDT, YYEEEE. Trimming at V came to 4 bases and at J to 4 bases, leaving 10 bases not matched to a gene.

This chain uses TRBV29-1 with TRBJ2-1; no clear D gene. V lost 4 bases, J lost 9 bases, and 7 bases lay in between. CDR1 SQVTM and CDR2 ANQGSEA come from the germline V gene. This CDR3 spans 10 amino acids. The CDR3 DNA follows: TGCAGCGTTGTTACGAGTGAGCAGTTCTTC. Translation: CSVVTSEQFF.

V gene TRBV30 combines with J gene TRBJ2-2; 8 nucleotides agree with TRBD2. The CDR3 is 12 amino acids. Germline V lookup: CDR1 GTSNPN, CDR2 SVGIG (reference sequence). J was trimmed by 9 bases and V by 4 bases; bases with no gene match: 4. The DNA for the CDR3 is TGTGCCTGGAACCGGGGGGGCCGGGAGCTGTTTTTT. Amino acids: CAWNRGGRELFF.

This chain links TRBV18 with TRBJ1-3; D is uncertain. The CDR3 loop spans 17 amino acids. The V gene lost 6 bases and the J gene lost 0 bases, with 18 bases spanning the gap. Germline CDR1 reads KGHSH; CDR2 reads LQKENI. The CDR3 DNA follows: TGTGCCAGCTCCCGTTCAGGATCCTCAGCCTCTGGAAACACCATATATTTT. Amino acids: CASSRSGSSASGNTIYF.

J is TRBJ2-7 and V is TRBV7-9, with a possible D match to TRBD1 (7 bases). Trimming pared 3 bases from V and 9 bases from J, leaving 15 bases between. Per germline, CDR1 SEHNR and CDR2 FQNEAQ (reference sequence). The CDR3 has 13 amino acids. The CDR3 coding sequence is TGTGCCAGCAGCTTCGGGGGAAAGGGGGCGCAGTACTTC. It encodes CASSFGGKGAQYF.

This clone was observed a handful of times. CDR3 sequence reads: CASSPGQGWPYEQYF. The CDR3 coding sequence is TGCGCCAGCAGCCCCGGCCAGGGGTGGCCCTACGAGCAGTACTTC. The chain joins TRBV5-1 to TRBJ2-7; maybe TRBD1 (6 bases). This CDR3 region has 15 residues. Germline values: CDR1 SGHRS, CDR2 YFSETQ. Trimming removed 4 bases at V and 2 bases at J, with 16 bases between.

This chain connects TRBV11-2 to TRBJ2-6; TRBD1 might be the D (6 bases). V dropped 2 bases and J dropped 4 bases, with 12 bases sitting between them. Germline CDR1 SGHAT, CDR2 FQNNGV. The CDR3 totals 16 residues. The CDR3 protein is CASSLMGASGANVLTF. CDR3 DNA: TGTGCCAGCAGCTTAATGGGGGCCTCAGGGGCCAACGTCCTGACTTTC.